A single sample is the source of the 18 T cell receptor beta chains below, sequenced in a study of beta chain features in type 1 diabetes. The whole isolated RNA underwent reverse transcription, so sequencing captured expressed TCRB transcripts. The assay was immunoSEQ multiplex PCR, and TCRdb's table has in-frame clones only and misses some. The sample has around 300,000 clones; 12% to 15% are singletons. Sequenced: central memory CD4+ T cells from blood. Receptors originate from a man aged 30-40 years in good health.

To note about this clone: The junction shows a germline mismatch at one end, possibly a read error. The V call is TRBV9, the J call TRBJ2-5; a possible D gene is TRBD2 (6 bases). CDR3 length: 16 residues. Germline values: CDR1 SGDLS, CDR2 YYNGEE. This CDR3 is CDSSPLAGIAEETQYF. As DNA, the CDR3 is TGTGACAGCAGCCCATTGGCGGGGATCGCAGAAGAGACCCAGTACTTC.

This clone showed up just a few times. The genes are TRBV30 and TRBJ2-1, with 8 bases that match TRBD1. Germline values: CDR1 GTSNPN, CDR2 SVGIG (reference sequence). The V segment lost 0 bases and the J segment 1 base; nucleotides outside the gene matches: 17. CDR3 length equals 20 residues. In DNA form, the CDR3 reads TGTGCCTGGAGTGTTCCTACCTTAAGACAGGGGCAAGCGTCCTACAATGAGCAGTTCTTC. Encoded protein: CAWSVPTLRQGQASYNEQFF.

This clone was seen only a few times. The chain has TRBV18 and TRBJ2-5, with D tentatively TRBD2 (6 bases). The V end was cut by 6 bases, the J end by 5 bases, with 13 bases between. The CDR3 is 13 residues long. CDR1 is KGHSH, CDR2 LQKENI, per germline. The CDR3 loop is CASSAEGWETQYF. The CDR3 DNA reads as TGTGCCAGCTCGGCGGAGGGCTGGGAGACCCAGTACTTC.

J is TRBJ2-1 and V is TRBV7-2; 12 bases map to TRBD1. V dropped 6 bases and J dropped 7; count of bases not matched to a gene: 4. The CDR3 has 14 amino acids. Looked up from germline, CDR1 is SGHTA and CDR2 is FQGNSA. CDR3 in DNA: TGTGCCAGCAGGGGACAGGGGGCTGGGAATGAGCAGTTCTTC. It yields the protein CASRGQGAGNEQFF.

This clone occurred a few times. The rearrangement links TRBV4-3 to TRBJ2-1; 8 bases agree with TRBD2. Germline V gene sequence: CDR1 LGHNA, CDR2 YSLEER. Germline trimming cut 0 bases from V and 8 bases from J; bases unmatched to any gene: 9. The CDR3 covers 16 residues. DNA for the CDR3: TGCGCCAGCAGCCAAGAGCCAGCGGGGGCGCCCGATGAGCAGTTCTTC. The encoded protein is CASSQEPAGAPDEQFF.

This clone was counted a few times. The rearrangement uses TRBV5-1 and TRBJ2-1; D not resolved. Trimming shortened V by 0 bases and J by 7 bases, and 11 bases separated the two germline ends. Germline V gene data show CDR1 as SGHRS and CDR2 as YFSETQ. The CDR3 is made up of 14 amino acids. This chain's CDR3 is CASSLGPPRNEQFF. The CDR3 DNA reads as TGCGCCAGCAGCTTGGGGCCACCGAGGAATGAGCAGTTCTTC.

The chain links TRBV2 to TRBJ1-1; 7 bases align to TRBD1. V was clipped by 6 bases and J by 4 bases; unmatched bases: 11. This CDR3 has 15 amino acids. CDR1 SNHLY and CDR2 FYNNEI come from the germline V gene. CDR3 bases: TGTGCCAGCAGCGCGGACAGGCTCAGGTTCACTGAAGCTTTCTTT. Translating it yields CASSADRLRFTEAFF. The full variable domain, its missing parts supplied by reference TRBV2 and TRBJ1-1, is EPEVTQTPSHQVTQMGQEVILRCVPISNHLYFYWYRQILGQKVEFLVSFYNNEISEKSEIFDDQFSVERPDGSNFTLKIRSTKLEDSAMYFCASSADRLRFTEAFFGQGTRLTVV.

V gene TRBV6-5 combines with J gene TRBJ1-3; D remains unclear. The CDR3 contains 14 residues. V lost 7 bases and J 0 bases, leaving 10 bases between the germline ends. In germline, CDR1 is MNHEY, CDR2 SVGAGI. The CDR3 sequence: CASTLGRSGNTIYF. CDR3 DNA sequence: TGTGCCAGCACACTAGGGCGCTCTGGAAACACCATATATTTT.

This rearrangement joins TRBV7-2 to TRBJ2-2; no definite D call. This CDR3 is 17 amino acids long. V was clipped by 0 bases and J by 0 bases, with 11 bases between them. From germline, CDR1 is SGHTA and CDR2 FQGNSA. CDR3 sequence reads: CASSLAGGFANTGELFF. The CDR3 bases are TGTGCCAGCAGCTTAGCTGGCGGCTTCGCGAACACCGGGGAGCTGTTTTTT.

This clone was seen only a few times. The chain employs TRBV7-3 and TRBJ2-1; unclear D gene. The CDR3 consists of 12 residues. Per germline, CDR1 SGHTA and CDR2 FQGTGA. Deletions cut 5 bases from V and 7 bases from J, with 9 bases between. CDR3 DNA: TGTGCCAGCAGCCGTGACCCTAATGAGCAGTTCTTC. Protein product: CASSRDPNEQFF.

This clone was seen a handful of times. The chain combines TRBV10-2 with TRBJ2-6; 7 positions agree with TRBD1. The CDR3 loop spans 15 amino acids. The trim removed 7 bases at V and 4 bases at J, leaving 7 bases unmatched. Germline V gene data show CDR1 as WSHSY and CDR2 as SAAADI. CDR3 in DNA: TGCGCCAGCACCCGACAGGGTTCGGGGGCCAACGTCCTGACTTTC. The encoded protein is CASTRQGSGANVLTF.

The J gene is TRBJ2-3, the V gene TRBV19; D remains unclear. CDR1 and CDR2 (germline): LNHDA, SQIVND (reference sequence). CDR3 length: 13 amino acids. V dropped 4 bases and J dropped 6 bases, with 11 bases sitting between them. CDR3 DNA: TGTGCCAGTAGTACGAGGACCAGGGATACGCAGTATTTT. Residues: CASSTRTRDTQYF.

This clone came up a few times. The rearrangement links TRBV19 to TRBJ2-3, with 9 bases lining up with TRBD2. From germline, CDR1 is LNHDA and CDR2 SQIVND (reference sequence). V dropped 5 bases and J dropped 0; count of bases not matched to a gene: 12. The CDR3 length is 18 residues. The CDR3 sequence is CASSGGASGTPSTDTQYF. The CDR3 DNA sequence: TGTGCCAGTAGTGGGGGGGCTAGCGGGACTCCCAGCACAGATACGCAGTATTTT.

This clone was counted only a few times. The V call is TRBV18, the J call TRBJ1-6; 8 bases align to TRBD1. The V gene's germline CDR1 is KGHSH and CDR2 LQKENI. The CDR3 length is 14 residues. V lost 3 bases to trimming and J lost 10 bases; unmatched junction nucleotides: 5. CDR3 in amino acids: CASSPDTGGSPLHF. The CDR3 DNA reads TGTGCCAGCTCACCGGATACAGGGGGATCACCCCTCCACTTT. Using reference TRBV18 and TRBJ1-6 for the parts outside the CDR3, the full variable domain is NAGVMQNPRHLVRRRGQEARLRCSPMKGHSHVYWYRQLPEEGLKFMVYLQKENIIDESGMPKERFSAEFPKEGPSILRIQQVVRGDSAAYFCASSPDTGGSPLHFGNGTRLTVT.

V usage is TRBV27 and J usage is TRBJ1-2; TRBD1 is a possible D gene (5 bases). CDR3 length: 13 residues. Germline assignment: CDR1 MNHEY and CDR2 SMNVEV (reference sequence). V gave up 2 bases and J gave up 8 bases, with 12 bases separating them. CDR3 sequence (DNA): TGTGCCAGCAGTTTAGCAAGGGGACGAGGCTACACCTTC. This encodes CASSLARGRGYTF.

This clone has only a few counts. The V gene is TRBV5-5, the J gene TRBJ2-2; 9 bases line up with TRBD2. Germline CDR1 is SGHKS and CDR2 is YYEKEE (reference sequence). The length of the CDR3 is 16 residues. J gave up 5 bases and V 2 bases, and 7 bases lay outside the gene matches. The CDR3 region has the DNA TGTGCCAGCAGCTTTGGTAGCGGGAGAACGACCGGGGAGCTGTTTTTT. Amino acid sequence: CASSFGSGRTTGELFF.

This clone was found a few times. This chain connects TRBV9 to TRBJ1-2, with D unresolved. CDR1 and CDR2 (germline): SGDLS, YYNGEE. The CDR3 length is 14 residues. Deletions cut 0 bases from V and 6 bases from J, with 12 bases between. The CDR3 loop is CASSVVHAENGYTF. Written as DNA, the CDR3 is TGTGCCAGCAGCGTAGTACATGCGGAAAATGGCTACACCTTC.

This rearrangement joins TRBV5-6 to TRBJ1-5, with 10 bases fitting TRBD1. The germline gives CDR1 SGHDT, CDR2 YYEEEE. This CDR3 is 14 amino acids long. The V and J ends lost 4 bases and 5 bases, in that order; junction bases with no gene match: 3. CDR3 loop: CASSRQGAYQPQHF. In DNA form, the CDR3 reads TGTGCCAGCAGCCGACAGGGGGCTTATCAGCCCCAGCATTTT.